This T cell receptor (beta chain) was sequenced for a study of siplizumab effects on memory and regulatory T cells. With 3 bases removed from V and 0 bases from J, the gap between germline ends came to 26 bases. Germline lookup yields CDR1 LNHNV and CDR2 YYDKDF (reference sequence). The CDR3 length is 20 residues. This clone was recorded only once. Produced via immunoSEQ multiplex PCR; TCRdb's table is partial and in-frame only. The sample has about 50,000 clones, approximately 93% seen once. The chain uses TRBV15 and TRBJ1-2; a possible D gene is TRBD1 (5 bases). The TCR originated in a human donor in good health. The specimen was CD8+ T cells sorted from blood. As DNA, the CDR3 is TGTGCCACCAGCAGGGTGGGAGAGGTGTCAGGGAGGCCGACTAACTATGGCTACACCTTC. It codes for CATSRVGEVSGRPTNYGYTF.